This T cell receptor beta chain was identified during a study of shared clonotypes between healthy human individuals. This clone appeared many times. As handled by the study authors: Junction-only sequences produced by ImmunoSEQ had no quality scores, so filtering differed. Method: immunoSEQ multiplex PCR; TCRdb's copy keeps in-frame clones and lacks some. That table gives V, J and clone size, and the DNA gave D and trimming. The table includes about 710,000 clones, 73% detected once. The TCR sequence derives from a woman in her twenties or thirties in good health. The sequencing sample was made of memory CD4+ T cells sorted from blood. Subset: CD45RA-negative fraction.

The CDR3 sequence is CATSRSAVRTDGYTF. In DNA, the CDR3 is TGTGCCACCAGCAGAAGTGCGGTCAGGACGGACGGCTACACCTTC. The gene calls are TRBV15 and TRBJ1-2; D is unclear. Trimming removed 2 bases from V and 8 bases from J, with 18 bases in between. The germline gives CDR1 LNHNV, CDR2 YYDKDF (reference sequence). The CDR3 loop spans 15 amino acids.